What follows is one T cell receptor (beta chain) and its context. Its matching antigen is unknown. The germline gene is not matched at one end of the junction; a read error may be the cause. This sample was taken from a study of T cells in Graves' hyperthyroidism and ophthalmopathy. Amplification yielded TCR beta CDR3 regions, with RNA transcripts as the source. The HTBI primer set drove a first-round RT-PCR of the TCR CDR3. TCRdb redid the calling of the multiplex PCR reads with MiXCR, one entry per CDR3 protein. The sample holds 700,000 or so distinct CDR3 sequences, approximately 15% seen once. Ophthalmopathy patients had Clinical Activity Score at least 3, NOSPECS grade at least 4, duration under 3 months. Exclusion criteria comprised uncontrolled infection, other autoimmune disease, pregnancy or lactation. The PBMCs studied were ones that came from about 9.9 ml fresh peripheral blood. The study's findings and limits: Most thyroid clonotypes expanded above 0.001 appeared in blood too.

Germline-derived CDR1 and CDR2 are SGHTA and FQGNSA. This CDR3 is built from 11 residues. Material: blood. The chain carries TRBV7-2 and TRBJ2-1, with D perhaps TRBD1 (6 bases). This sequence was found in a woman aged 50 to 60 with Graves' ophthalmopathy. The CDR3 loop is CASSFPGDKVF. The DNA of the CDR3 is TGTGCCAGCAGCTTCCCCGGGGACAAGGTCTTC.